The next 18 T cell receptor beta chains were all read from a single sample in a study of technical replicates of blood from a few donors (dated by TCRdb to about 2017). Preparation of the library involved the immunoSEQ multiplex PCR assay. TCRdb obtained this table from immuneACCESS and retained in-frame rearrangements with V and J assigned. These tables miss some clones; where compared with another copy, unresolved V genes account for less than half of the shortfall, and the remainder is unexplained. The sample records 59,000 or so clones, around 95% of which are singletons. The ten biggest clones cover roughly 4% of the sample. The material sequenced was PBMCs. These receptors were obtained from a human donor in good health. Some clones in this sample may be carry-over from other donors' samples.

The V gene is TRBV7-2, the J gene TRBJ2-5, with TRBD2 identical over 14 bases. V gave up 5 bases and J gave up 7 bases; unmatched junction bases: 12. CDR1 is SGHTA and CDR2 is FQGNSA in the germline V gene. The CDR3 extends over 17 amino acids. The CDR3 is CASSQTEGLAGGWTQYF. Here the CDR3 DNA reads TGTGCCAGCAGCCAAACCGAAGGACTAGCGGGAGGTTGGACCCAGTACTTC.

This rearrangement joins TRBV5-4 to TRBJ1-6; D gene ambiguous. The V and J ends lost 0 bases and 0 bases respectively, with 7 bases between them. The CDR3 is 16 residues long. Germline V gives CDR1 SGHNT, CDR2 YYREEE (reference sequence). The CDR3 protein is CASSLGESSYNSPLHF. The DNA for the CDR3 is TGTGCCAGCAGCTTGGGAGAGAGCTCCTATAATTCACCCCTCCACTTT.

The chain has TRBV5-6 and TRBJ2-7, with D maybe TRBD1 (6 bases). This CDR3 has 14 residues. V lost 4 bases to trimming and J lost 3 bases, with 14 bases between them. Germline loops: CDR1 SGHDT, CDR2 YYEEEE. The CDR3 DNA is TGTGCCAGCAGCCCTACAGGACAGAACTACGAGCAGTACTTC. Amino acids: CASSPTGQNYEQYF.

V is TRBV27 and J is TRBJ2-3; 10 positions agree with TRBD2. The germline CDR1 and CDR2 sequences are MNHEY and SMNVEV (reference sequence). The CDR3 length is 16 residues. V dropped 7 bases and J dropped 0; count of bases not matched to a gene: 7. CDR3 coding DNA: TGTGCCAGCATACGAGCGGGAGGGCCAAGCACAGATACGCAGTATTTT. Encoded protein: CASIRAGGPSTDTQYF.

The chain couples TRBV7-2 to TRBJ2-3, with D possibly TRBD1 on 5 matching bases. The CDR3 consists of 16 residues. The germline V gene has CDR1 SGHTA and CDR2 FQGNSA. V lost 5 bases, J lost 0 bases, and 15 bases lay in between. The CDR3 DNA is TGTGCCAGCAGCCGAAGGGGAAGGGAAAGCACAGATACGCAGTATTTT. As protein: CASSRRGRESTDTQYF. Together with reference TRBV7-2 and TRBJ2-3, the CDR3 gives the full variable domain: GAGVSQSPSNKVTEKGKDVELRCDPISGHTALYWYRQSLGQGLEFLIYFQGNSAPDKSGLPSDRFSAERTGGSVSTLTIQRTQQEDSAVYLCASSRRGRESTDTQYFGPGTRLTVL.

The CDR3 DNA reads TGCGCCAGCAGCCAGAATGGGGCAGGAGACACCGGGGAGCTGTTTTTT. Translated: CASSQNGAGDTGELFF. This chain uses TRBV4-3 with TRBJ2-2; TRBD1 is a possible D gene (5 bases). Per the germline V gene, CDR1 is LGHNA and CDR2 is YSLEER. V lost 3 bases and J lost 3, with 14 bases in between. This CDR3 contains 16 residues.

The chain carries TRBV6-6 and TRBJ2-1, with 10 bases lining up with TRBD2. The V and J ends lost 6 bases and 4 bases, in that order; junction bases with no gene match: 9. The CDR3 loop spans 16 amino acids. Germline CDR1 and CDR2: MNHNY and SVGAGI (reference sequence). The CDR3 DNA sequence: TGTGCCAGCAGCCAAGGTCTAGCGGGAGATTACAATGAGCAGTTCTTC. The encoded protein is CASSQGLAGDYNEQFF.

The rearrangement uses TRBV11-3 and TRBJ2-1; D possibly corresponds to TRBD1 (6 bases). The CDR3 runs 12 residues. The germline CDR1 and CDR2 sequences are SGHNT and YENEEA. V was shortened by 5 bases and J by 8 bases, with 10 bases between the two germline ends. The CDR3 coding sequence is TGTGCCAGCAGCGGGACAAGGGATGAGCAGTTCTTC. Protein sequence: CASSGTRDEQFF.

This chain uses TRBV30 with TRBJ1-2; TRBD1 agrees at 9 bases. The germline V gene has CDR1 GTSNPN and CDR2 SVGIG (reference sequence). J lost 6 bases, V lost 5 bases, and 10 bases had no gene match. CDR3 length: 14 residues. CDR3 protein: CAWVFGGQGHGYTF. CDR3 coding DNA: TGTGCCTGGGTGTTTGGGGGACAGGGTCATGGCTACACCTTC.

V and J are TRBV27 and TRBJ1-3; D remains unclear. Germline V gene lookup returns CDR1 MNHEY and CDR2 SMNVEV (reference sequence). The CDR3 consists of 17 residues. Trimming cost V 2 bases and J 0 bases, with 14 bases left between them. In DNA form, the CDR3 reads TGTGCCAGCAGTTTAATAGCTCCTTCGATCTCTGGAAACACCATATATTTT. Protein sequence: CASSLIAPSISGNTIYF.

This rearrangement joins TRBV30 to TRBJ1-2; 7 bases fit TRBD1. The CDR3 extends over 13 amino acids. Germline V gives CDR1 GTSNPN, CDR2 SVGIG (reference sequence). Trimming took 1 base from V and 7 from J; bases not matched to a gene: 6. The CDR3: CAWSGTGVVGYTF. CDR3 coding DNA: TGTGCCTGGAGTGGAACAGGGGTTGTTGGCTACACCTTC.

The CDR3 sequence: CASSNFGQGSQPQHF. As DNA, the CDR3 is TGTGCCAGTAGTAACTTCGGTCAGGGAAGTCAGCCCCAGCATTTT. V gene TRBV19 combines with J gene TRBJ1-5; TRBD1 might be the D (5 bases). V lost 4 bases and J lost 6, with 16 bases in between. The CDR3 runs 15 residues. Germline CDR1 and CDR2: LNHDA and SQIVND (reference sequence). Drawing the rest from reference TRBV19 and TRBJ1-5, the complete variable domain is DGGITQSPKYLFRKEGQNVTLSCEQNLNHDAMYWYRQDPGQGLRLIYYSQIVNDFQKGDIAEGYSVSREKKESFPLTVTSAQKNPTAFYLCASSNFGQGSQPQHFGDGTRLSIL.

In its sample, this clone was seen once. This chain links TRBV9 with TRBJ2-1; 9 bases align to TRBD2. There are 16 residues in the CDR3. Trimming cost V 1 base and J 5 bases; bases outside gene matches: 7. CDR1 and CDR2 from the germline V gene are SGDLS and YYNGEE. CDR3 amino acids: CASSVKPAGGNNEQFF. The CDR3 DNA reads TGTGCCAGCAGCGTAAAACCAGCGGGAGGTAACAATGAGCAGTTCTTC.

The CDR3: CASSPEVGQGDTEAFF. The CDR3 DNA follows: TGTGCCAGCAGCCCGGAGGTGGGACAGGGGGACACTGAAGCTTTCTTT. The rearrangement links TRBV5-6 to TRBJ1-1, with 11 bases matching TRBD1. The CDR3 extends over 16 amino acids. Per germline, CDR1 SGHDT and CDR2 YYEEEE. V shed 4 bases and J 3 bases; nucleotides not matched to a gene: 8.

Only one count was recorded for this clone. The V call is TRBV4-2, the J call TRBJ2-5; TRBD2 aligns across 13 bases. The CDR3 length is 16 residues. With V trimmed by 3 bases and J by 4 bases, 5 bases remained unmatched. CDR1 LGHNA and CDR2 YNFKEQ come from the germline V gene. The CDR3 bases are TGTGCCAGCAGCCACGGACTAGCGGGAGCGGTAGAGACCCAGTACTTC. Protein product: CASSHGLAGAVETQYF.

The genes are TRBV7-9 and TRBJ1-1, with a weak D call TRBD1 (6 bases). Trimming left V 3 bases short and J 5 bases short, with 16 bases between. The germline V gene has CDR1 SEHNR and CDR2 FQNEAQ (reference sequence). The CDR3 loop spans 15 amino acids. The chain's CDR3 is CASSLWAGEATEAFF. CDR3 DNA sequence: TGTGCCAGCAGCTTGTGGGCAGGGGAAGCGACTGAAGCTTTCTTT.

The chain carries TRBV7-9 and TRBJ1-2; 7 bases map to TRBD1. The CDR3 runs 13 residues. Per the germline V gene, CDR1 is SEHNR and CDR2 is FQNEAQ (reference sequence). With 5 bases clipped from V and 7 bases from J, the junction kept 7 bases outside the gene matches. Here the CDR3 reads CASSRDRVSGYTF. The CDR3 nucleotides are TGTGCCAGCAGCCGCGACAGGGTGAGTGGCTACACCTTC.

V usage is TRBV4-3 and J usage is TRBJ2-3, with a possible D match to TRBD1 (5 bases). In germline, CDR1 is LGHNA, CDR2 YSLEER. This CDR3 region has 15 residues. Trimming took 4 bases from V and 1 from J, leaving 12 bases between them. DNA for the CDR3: TGCGCCAGCAGCCTACAGGCCTCTGGCACAGATACGCAGTATTTT. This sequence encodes CASSLQASGTDTQYF.